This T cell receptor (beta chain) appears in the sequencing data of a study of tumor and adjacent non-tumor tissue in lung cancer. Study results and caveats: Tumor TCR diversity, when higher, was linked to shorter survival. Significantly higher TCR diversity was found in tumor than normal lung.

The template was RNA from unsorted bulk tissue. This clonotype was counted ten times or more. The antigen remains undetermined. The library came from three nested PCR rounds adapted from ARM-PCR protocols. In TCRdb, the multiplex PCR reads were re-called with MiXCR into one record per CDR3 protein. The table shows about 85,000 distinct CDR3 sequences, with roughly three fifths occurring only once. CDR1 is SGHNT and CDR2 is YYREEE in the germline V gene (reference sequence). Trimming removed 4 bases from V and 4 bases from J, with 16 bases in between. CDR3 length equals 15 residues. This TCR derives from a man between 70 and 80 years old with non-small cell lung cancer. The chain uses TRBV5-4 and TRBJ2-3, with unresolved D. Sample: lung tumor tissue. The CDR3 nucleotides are TGTGCCAGCAGCAGTGGAAATCAGCCTCCAGATACGCAGTATTTT. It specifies CASSSGNQPPDTQYF.